The 32 T cell receptor beta chains below all came from one sample that was sequenced in a study of regulatory T cells in long-lasting Graves disease. Documented time point: persistent/refractory GD, antithyroid drugs over 5 years with positive TRAb. After RNA was extracted from PBMCs, the TCR library was made from it. CDR3-region Arm-PCR and iRepertoire HTBI primers produced the TCR beta libraries. Via MiXCR, TCRdb re-called the multiplex PCR reads, giving one row per CDR3 protein. The sample includes approximately 500,000 distinct CDR3 sequences, 20% to 25% of them seen just once. Sequencing was performed on peripheral blood mononuclear cells (PBMCs), taken when the disease was refractory, from a patient treated with antithyroid drugs. The receptors shown here come from a female donor with Graves disease.

This clonotype was detected many times. V and J are TRBV28 and TRBJ1-2; no clear D. The CDR3 length is 15 residues. From germline, CDR1 is MDHEN and CDR2 SYDVKM. V was cut by 2 bases and J by 4 bases, with 14 bases left in between. CDR3 nucleotides: TGTGCCAGCAGTTTACTCCGACCGGCGGGCTATGGCTACACCTTC. Protein sequence: CASSLLRPAGYGYTF.

This clonotype was seen many times. The rearrangement links TRBV5-1 to TRBJ2-7; 9 nucleotides agree with TRBD1. CDR1 is SGHRS and CDR2 is YFSETQ in the germline V gene. This CDR3 has 14 amino acids. V was pared by 7 bases and J by 3 bases, with 8 bases of the junction left unmatched. CDR3 residues: CASARGQGGYEQYF. The CDR3 nucleotides read TGCGCCAGCGCCCGGGGACAGGGCGGCTACGAGCAGTACTTC.

J is TRBJ1-2 and V is TRBV4-3, with 10 bases that match TRBD1. The trim removed 4 bases at V and 8 bases at J, leaving 10 bases unmatched. CDR3 length equals 15 residues. Germline V gene sequence: CDR1 LGHNA, CDR2 YSLEER. This CDR3 reads CASSRTGQGLLGYTF. For the CDR3, the DNA is TGCGCCAGCAGCCGAACGGGACAGGGGCTTTTGGGCTACACCTTC.

This chain links TRBV19 with TRBJ2-2, with a weak D call TRBD2 (6 bases). Germline-derived CDR1 and CDR2 are LNHDA and SQIVND (reference sequence). With 5 bases removed from V and 6 bases from J, the gap between germline ends came to 22 bases. CDR3 length: 17 residues. CDR3 region: CASSPEGGWGTAGELFF. The DNA of the CDR3 is TGTGCCAGTAGTCCCGAGGGAGGTTGGGGTACGGCCGGGGAGCTGTTTTTT. The entire variable domain, with the rest obtained from reference TRBV19 and TRBJ2-2, is as follows: DGGITQSPKYLFRKEGQNVTLSCEQNLNHDAMYWYRQDPGQGLRLIYYSQIVNDFQKGDIAEGYSVSREKKESFPLTVTSAQKNPTAFYLCASSPEGGWGTAGELFFGEGSRLTVL.

In nucleotides, the CDR3 is TGCAGCGTTGCCGGTGGACACAACTATGGCTACACCTTC. It codes for CSVAGGHNYGYTF. The chain has TRBV29-1 and TRBJ1-2, with a weak D call TRBD1 (5 bases). Germline V CDR1 and CDR2: SQVTM, ANQGSEA. The CDR3 totals 13 residues. V dropped 4 bases and J dropped 2 bases, with 11 bases sitting between them.

V and J are TRBV6-1 and TRBJ1-5; 9 bases map to TRBD1. Germline CDR1 MNHNS, CDR2 SASEGT. The CDR3 runs 14 residues. Germline trimming cut 6 bases from V and 5 bases from J; bases unmatched to any gene: 5. The chain's CDR3 is CASRLTGGYQPQHF. CDR3 coding DNA: TGTGCCAGCAGACTCACAGGGGGCTATCAGCCCCAGCATTTT.

This clonotype was recorded at least ten times. The rearrangement links TRBV11-3 to TRBJ2-5, with 9 positions matching TRBD1. The CDR3 totals 16 residues. J was trimmed by 2 bases and V by 5 bases; bases with no gene match: 9. The germline CDR1 and CDR2 sequences are SGHNT and YENEEA. The CDR3 here is CASSRLGTGIQETQYF. The CDR3, as DNA: TGTGCCAGCAGCCGTCTAGGGACAGGGATTCAAGAGACCCAGTACTTC.

At least ten counts were recorded for this clonotype. The chain combines TRBV20-1 with TRBJ1-1, with a possible D match to TRBD1 (6 bases). Germline V gives CDR1 DFQATT, CDR2 SNEGSKA (reference sequence). CDR3 length equals 16 residues. V shed 1 base and J shed 1 base, with 16 bases lying between them. CDR3: CSARVSPPTGNTEAFF. The CDR3 coding sequence is TGCAGTGCTAGAGTGAGTCCTCCGACAGGGAACACTGAAGCTTTCTTT.

This clonotype was seen more than once but under ten times. J is TRBJ2-2 and V is TRBV7-9, with D possibly matching TRBD1 (5 bases). V lost 1 base, J lost 5 bases, and 14 bases lay in between. Germline assignment: CDR1 SEHNR and CDR2 FQNEAQ (reference sequence). CDR3 length: 16 residues. CDR3 DNA: TGTGCCAGCAGCTTAGAAGTGACAGCTGCTACCGGGGAGCTGTTTTTT. Translated: CASSLEVTAATGELFF.

The CDR3 DNA sequence: TGTGCCAGCCAACTAGGGACAGGCCTACAGATTGAAGCTTTCTTT. It translates to CASQLGTGLQIEAFF. The chain couples TRBV7-9 to TRBJ1-1; TRBD1 agrees at 8 bases. Unmatched junction bases numbered 15, after V lost 8 bases and J lost 7 bases. CDR1 SEHNR and CDR2 FQNEAQ come from the germline V gene (reference sequence). The CDR3 has 15 amino acids.

This clonotype was found many times. The rearrangement joins TRBV12-3 or TRBV12-4 to TRBJ2-7, with D perhaps TRBD2 (6 bases). V was cut by 3 bases and J by 2 bases, with 11 bases left in between. The CDR3 covers 14 residues. This chain's CDR3 is CASSFGGIAYEQYF. DNA of the CDR3: TGTGCCAGCAGTTTCGGGGGAATTGCCTACGAGCAGTACTTC.

The rearrangement uses TRBV7-9 and TRBJ2-7, with D perhaps TRBD2 (6 bases). Per germline, CDR1 SEHNR and CDR2 FQNEAQ (reference sequence). The CDR3 consists of 15 residues. V was pared by 5 bases and J by 3 bases, with 17 bases between. DNA for the CDR3: TGTGCCAGCAGCCCAGCGGGTCCCGGAGACTACGAGCAGTACTTC. It is translated as CASSPAGPGDYEQYF.

The chain recombines TRBV2 with TRBJ2-2, with D hard to call. V gave up 7 bases and J gave up 5 bases, with 17 bases separating them. This CDR3 contains 15 residues. Germline V CDR1 and CDR2: SNHLY, FYNNEI. CDR3 nucleotides: TGTGCCAGCATATTGGTCGAGAGTGGGACCGGGGAGCTGTTTTTT. Encoded protein: CASILVESGTGELFF. Using reference TRBV2 and TRBJ2-2 for the parts outside the CDR3, the full variable domain is EPEVTQTPSHQVTQMGQEVILRCVPISNHLYFYWYRQILGQKVEFLVSFYNNEISEKSEIFDDQFSVERPDGSNFTLKIRSTKLEDSAMYFCASILVESGTGELFFGEGSRLTVL.

This clonotype was counted at least ten times. This rearrangement joins TRBV29-1 to TRBJ2-5; a possible D gene is TRBD2 (5 bases). Trimming stripped 4 bases from V and 2 bases from J, with 8 bases between. Germline CDR1 is SQVTM and CDR2 is ANQGSEA. This CDR3 contains 12 residues. The CDR3 region has the DNA TGCAGCGTTGTGGGGAGTCAAGAGACCCAGTACTTC. As protein: CSVVGSQETQYF.

In this sample, this clonotype turned up many times. The chain links TRBV15 to TRBJ2-7; TRBD2 aligns across 10 bases. V shed 0 bases and J 0 bases; nucleotides not matched to a gene: 5. Germline assignment: CDR1 LNHNV and CDR2 YYDKDF (reference sequence). There are 17 residues in the CDR3. The CDR3 here is CATSRDGSSGSSYEQYF. DNA for the CDR3: TGTGCCACCAGCAGAGACGGCTCTAGCGGGAGCTCCTACGAGCAGTACTTC.

The table lists this clonotype with a few counts. The chain combines TRBV20-1 with TRBJ1-1; TRBD1 aligns across 8 bases. J was trimmed by 0 bases and V by 0 bases; bases with no gene match: 3. This CDR3 contains 15 residues. In germline, CDR1 is DFQATT, CDR2 SNEGSKA (reference sequence). The chain's CDR3 is CSAREPTGVNTEAFF. The CDR3 DNA sequence: TGCAGTGCTAGAGAACCGACAGGGGTGAACACTGAAGCTTTCTTT.

The chain has TRBV9 and TRBJ1-2; possible D gene TRBD1, 6 bases. The CDR3 contains 14 residues. V shed 1 base and J shed 6 bases, with 13 bases lying between them. Per germline, CDR1 SGDLS and CDR2 YYNGEE. The CDR3 sequence is CASSVSPDSHGYTF. The CDR3 coding sequence is TGTGCCAGCAGCGTAAGCCCGGACAGCCATGGCTACACCTTC.

This clonotype was seen at least ten times. The rearrangement uses TRBV7-9 and TRBJ2-5, with 8 bases fitting TRBD2. Germline V gene data show CDR1 as SEHNR and CDR2 as FQNEAQ (reference sequence). The CDR3 is made up of 15 amino acids. V dropped 5 bases and J dropped 4; count of bases not matched to a gene: 9. Written as DNA, the CDR3 is TGTGCCAGCAGCCGAGACGGACTAGCTGGAGAGACCCAGTACTTC. This translates into CASSRDGLAGETQYF.

This clonotype was recorded many times. The V gene is TRBV6-2 or TRBV6-3, the J gene TRBJ2-7; D uncertain. Germline CDR1 is MNHEY and CDR2 is SVGEGT. Trimming took 11 bases from V and 2 from J, leaving 4 bases between them. This CDR3 region has 9 residues. The CDR3 is CAATYEQYF. The CDR3 bases are TGTGCCGCAACCTACGAGCAGTACTTC.

The J gene is TRBJ1-1, the V gene TRBV28; 9 bases match TRBD1. The V gene's germline CDR1 is MDHEN and CDR2 SYDVKM. The V and J ends lost 6 bases and 6 bases, in that order; junction bases with no gene match: 5. The CDR3 consists of 13 residues. CDR3 nucleotides: TGTGCCAGCAGGCGGGACAGGGTTCCTGAAGCTTTCTTT. This translates into CASRRDRVPEAFF.

This chain connects TRBV20-1 to TRBJ1-2, with 7 nucleotides matching TRBD1. The CDR3 spans 13 residues. CDR1 DFQATT and CDR2 SNEGSKA come from the germline V gene (reference sequence). Trimming cost V 6 bases and J 7 bases; bases outside gene matches: 11. The CDR3 region is CSATSTGMIGYTF. The CDR3 DNA reads as TGCAGTGCGACTTCGACAGGGATGATTGGCTACACCTTC.

The chain joins TRBV12-3 or TRBV12-4 to TRBJ1-1; D is uncertain. The CDR3 length is 12 residues. V lost 6 bases to trimming and J lost 4 bases, with 9 bases between them. CDR3 residues: CASRNAGTEAFF. The DNA of the CDR3 is TGTGCCAGCAGAAACGCTGGCACTGAAGCTTTCTTT.

This clonotype was detected many times. The genes are TRBV25-1 and TRBJ1-6; 7 bases are a match to TRBD1. V shed 2 bases and J 7 bases; nucleotides not matched to a gene: 8. Germline V gene lookup returns CDR1 MGHDK and CDR2 SYGVNS. This CDR3 is built from 16 residues. The CDR3 here is CASSEGLDRSNSPLHF. The DNA of the CDR3 is TGTGCCAGCAGTGAAGGACTGGACAGGTCCAATTCACCCCTCCACTTT.

This sequence joins TRBV5-6 and TRBJ1-5, with a weak D call TRBD1 (5 bases). The CDR3 consists of 18 residues. The germline CDR1 and CDR2 sequences are SGHDT and YYEEEE. The V gene lost 1 base and the J gene lost 4 bases, with 21 bases spanning the gap. Here the CDR3 DNA reads TGTGCCAGCAGCTTGTACCAAGGAGCGGGGGTAGGGAATCAGCCCCAGCATTTT. Its translation: CASSLYQGAGVGNQPQHF.

This chain joins TRBV28 and TRBJ2-5; D possibly corresponds to TRBD2 (6 bases). CDR3 length equals 17 residues. Germline CDR1 is MDHEN and CDR2 is SYDVKM. V lost 6 bases and J lost 5, with 25 bases in between. The CDR3 DNA reads TGTGCCAGCAGCTACCCTCGGGCGGGACGTAACGTGGAGACCCAGTACTTC. Protein: CASSYPRAGRNVETQYF.

This clonotype occurred a few times. The chain is built from TRBV29-1 and TRBJ1-4, with D possibly TRBD1 on 6 matching bases. CDR3 size: 13 residues. V gave up 8 bases and J gave up 3 bases, with 13 bases separating them. CDR1 is SQVTM, CDR2 ANQGSEA, per germline. CDR3 DNA sequence: TGCAGCTGCAGAACAGGGTCTAATGAAAAACTGTTTTTT. This encodes CSCRTGSNEKLFF. The full variable domain, rest sourced from reference TRBV29-1 and TRBJ1-4, is SAVISQKPSRDICQRGTSLTIQCQVDSQVTMMFWYRQQPGQSLTLIATANQGSEATYESGFVIDKFPISRPNLTFSTLTVSNMSPEDSSIYLCSCRTGSNEKLFFGSGTQLSVL.

The chain combines TRBV5-1 with TRBJ2-7; possibly TRBD2 for D (7 bases). The CDR3 length is 15 residues. The germline gives CDR1 SGHRS, CDR2 YFSETQ. V lost 0 bases, J lost 2 bases, and 12 bases lay in between. The CDR3, as DNA: TGCGCCAGCAGCTTGGGGGGCGGGGGCGCCTACGAGCAGTACTTC. Translation: CASSLGGGGAYEQYF. Full variable domain (missing parts from reference TRBV5-1 and TRBJ2-7): KAGVTQTPRYLIKTRGQQVTLSCSPISGHRSVSWYQQTPGQGLQFLFEYFSETQRNKGNFPGRFSGRQFSNSRSEMNVSTLELGDSALYLCASSLGGGGAYEQYFGPGTRLTVT.

V gene TRBV28 combines with J gene TRBJ2-2, with D possibly called TRBD1 or TRBD2 (6 bases each). The germline V gene encodes CDR1 MDHEN and CDR2 SYDVKM. The CDR3 contains 17 residues. Trimming removed 5 bases at V and 0 bases at J, with 16 bases between. For the CDR3, the DNA is TGTGCCAGCAGTGAGTCAGCCGGGGGCGCGAACACCGGGGAGCTGTTTTTT. Amino acids: CASSESAGGANTGELFF.

To note about this clonotype: A read error may explain this, as a much larger clone is one base away. The J gene is TRBJ1-1, the V gene TRBV6-2 or TRBV6-3, with D possibly matching TRBD1 (5 bases). Germline V lookup: CDR1 MNHEY, CDR2 SVGEGT. The CDR3 consists of 13 residues. As DNA, the CDR3 is TGTGTCAGCTCCAAGGGGCGGGATACTGAAGCTTTCTTT. This gives the protein CVSSKGRDTEAFF.

The chain has TRBV4-3 and TRBJ1-2; 7 bases are a match to TRBD1. Germline V gives CDR1 LGHNA, CDR2 YSLEER. V lost 4 bases to trimming and J lost 1 base; unmatched junction nucleotides: 6. This CDR3 comprises 15 residues. The CDR3 loop is CASSRWTGDNYGYTF. The CDR3 DNA follows: TGCGCCAGCAGCCGCTGGACAGGAGATAACTATGGCTACACCTTC.

This clonotype was detected a few times. This chain links TRBV4-3 with TRBJ2-7; possibly TRBD1 for D (6 bases). CDR1 is LGHNA and CDR2 is YSLEER in the germline V gene. Trimming pared 0 bases from V and 4 bases from J, leaving 13 bases between. CDR3 length equals 15 residues. CDR3 DNA: TGCGCCAGCAGCCAAGATCCCGGACAGCTGTACGAGCAGTACTTC. It codes for CASSQDPGQLYEQYF.

On this clonotype itself: A read error may explain this, as a much larger clone is one base away. The J gene is TRBJ2-2, the V gene TRBV28, with D perhaps TRBD1 (5 bases). The CDR3 consists of 16 residues. Germline lookup yields CDR1 MDHEN and CDR2 SYDVKM. For the CDR3, the DNA is TGTGCCAGCAGCCCCCCCCCGACAGCGAACACCAGGGAGCTGTTTTTT. Its protein product is CASSPPPTANTRELFF.